These T cell receptor beta chains were read from a single sample in a study of blood T cell repertoires in COVID-19. Produced via immunoSEQ multiplex PCR; TCRdb's table is partial and in-frame only. The data contain roughly 270,000 clones, 85% of them seen just once; the ten biggest clones take up roughly 2.7%. The sample comprised PBMCs or T cells enriched from blood (not recorded which). The receptors derive from a woman between 45 and 60 years old who had recovered from COVID-19. Each CDR3 is given without its conserved first and last residue.

v_gene,CDR3aa
TRBV30,AWRPDRGNYGYT
TRBV28,ASKPGERADTQY
TRBV9,ASSHSGTGLNTEAF
TRBV3-1/TRBV3-2,ASSQDLGQPQH
TRBV27,ASKTGNYGYT
TRBV9,ASSVAQGGYTEAF
TRBV29-1,SVASTGESYGYT
TRBV3-1/TRBV3-2,ASSQEGANTGELF
TRBV7-3,ASSGGKNTEAF
TRBV6-1,ASSEVKETQY
TRBV11-1,ASSLEAGGYTEAF
TRBV9,ASSVTRGTEAF
TRBV12-3/TRBV12-4,ASSFAHSGEQY
TRBV4-3,ASSQHRDNYNSPLH
TRBV11-3,ASSLARAAGKGYT
TRBV5-8,ASSLFFTSMNTEAF
TRBV7-2,ASSLARGRIRETQY
TRBV7-2,ASSTRGGDEQY
TRBV6-5,ASRPGQLKNEKLF
TRBV28,ASSPGQGSYEQY
TRBV21-1,ADNRVGELF
TRBV6-2/TRBV6-3,ASSYREHTEAF
TRBV23-1,ASSHPTRDNTDTQY
TRBV11-3,ASSLDRALYNEQF